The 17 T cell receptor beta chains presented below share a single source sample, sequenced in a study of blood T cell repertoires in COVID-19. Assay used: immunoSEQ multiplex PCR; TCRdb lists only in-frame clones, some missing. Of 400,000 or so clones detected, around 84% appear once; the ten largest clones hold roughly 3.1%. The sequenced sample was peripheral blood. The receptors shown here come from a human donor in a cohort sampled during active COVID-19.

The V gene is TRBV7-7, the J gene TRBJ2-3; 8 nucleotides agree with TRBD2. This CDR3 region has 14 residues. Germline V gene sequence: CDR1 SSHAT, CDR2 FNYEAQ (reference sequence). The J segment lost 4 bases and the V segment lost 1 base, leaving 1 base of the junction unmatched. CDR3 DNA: TGTGCCAGCAGCTTAGGGACTAGCCCAGATACGCAGTATTTT. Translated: CASSLGTSPDTQYF. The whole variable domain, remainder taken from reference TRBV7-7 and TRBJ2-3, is GAGVSQSPRYKVTKRGQDVTLRCDPISSHATLYWYQQALGQGPEFLTYFNYEAQPDKSGLPSDRFSAERPEGSISTLTIQRTEQRDSAMYRCASSLGTSPDTQYFGPGTRLTVL.

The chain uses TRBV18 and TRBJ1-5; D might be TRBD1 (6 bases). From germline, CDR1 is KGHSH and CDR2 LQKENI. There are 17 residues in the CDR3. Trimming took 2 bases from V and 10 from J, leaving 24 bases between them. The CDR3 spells CASSPSGETGGPVPQHF. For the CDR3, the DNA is TGTGCCAGCTCACCATCAGGAGAGACAGGCGGACCCGTTCCCCAGCATTTT.

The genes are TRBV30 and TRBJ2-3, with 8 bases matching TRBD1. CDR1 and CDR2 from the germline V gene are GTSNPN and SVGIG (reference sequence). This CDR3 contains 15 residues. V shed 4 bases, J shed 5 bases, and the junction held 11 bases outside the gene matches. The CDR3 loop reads CAWKARTGPGDTQYF. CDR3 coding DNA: TGTGCCTGGAAAGCCCGGACAGGGCCGGGAGATACGCAGTATTTT.

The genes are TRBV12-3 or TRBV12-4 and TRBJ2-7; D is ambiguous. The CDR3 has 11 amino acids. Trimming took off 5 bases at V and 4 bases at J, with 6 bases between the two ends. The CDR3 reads CASSPTYEQYF. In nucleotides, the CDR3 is TGTGCCAGCAGTCCCACTTACGAGCAGTACTTC.

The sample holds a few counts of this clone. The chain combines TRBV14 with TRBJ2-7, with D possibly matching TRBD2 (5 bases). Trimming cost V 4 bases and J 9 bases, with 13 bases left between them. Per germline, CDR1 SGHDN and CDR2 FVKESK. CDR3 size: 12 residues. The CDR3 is CASSRAEEAQYF. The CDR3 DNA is TGTGCCAGCAGCCGAGCGGAGGAGGCGCAGTACTTC.

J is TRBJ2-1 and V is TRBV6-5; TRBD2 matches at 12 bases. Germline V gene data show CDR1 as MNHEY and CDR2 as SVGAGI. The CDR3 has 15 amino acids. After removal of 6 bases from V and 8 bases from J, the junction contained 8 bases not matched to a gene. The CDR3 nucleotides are TGTGCCAGCAGCCGGCTAGCGGGGGGGCGGGATGAGCAGTTCTTC. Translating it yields CASSRLAGGRDEQFF.

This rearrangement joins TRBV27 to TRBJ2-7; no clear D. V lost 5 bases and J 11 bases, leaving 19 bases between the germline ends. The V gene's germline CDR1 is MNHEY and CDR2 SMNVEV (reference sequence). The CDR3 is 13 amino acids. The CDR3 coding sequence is TGTGCCAGCAGTACAATAGCCTCAACCTCTAAGTACTTC. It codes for CASSTIASTSKYF.

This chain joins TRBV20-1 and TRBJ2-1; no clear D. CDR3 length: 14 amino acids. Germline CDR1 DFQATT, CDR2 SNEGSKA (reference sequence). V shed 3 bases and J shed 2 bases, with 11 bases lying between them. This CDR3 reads CSASGEAPYNEQFF. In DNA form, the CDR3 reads TGCAGTGCTAGTGGCGAGGCCCCCTACAATGAGCAGTTCTTC.

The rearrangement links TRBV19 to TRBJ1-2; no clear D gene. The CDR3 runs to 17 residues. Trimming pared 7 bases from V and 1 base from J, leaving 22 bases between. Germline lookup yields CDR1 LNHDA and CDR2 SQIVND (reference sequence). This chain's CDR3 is CASTGVTQPAFNYGYTF. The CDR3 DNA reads TGTGCCAGTACGGGAGTGACACAGCCCGCGTTTAACTATGGCTACACCTTC.

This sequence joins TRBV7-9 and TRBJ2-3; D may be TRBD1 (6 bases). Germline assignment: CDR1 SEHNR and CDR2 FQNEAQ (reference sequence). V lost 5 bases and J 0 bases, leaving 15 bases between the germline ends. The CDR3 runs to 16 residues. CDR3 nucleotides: TGTGCCAGCAGCCCACAGGGCTCCCCTAGCACAGATACGCAGTATTTT. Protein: CASSPQGSPSTDTQYF.

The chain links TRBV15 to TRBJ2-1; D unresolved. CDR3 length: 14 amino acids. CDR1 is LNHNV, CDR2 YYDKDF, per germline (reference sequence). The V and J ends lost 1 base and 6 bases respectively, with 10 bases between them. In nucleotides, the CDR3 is TGTGCCACCAGCAGAGTATTAACTCTCAATGAGCAGTTCTTC. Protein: CATSRVLTLNEQFF.

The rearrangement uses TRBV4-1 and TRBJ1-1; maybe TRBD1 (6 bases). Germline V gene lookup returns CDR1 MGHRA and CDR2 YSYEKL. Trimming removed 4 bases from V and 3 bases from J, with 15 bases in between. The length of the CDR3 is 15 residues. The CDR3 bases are TGCGCCAGCAGCCTAGGGGGGGGGCAGTACACTGAAGCTTTCTTT. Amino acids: CASSLGGGQYTEAFF.

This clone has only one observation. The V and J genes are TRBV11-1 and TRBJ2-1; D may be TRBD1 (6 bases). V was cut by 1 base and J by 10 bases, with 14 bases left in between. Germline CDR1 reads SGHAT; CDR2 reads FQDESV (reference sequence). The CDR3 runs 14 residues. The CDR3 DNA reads TGTGCCAGCAGCTTAGAGGGAAGAGGGGGAGAGCAGTTCTTC. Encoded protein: CASSLEGRGGEQFF.

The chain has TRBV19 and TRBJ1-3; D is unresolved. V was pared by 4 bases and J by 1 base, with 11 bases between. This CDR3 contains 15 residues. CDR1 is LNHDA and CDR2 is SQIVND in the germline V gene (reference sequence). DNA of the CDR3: TGTGCCAGTAGTACCTACAGTGCTTCTGGAAACACCATATATTTT. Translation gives CASSTYSASGNTIYF.

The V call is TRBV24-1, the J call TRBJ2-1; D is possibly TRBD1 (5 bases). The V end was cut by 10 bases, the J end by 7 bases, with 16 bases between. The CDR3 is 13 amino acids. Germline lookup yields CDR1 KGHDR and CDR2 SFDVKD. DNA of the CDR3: TGTGCCACGCAGGGCAGGGTGGGAAATGAGCAGTTCTTC. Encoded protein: CATQGRVGNEQFF.

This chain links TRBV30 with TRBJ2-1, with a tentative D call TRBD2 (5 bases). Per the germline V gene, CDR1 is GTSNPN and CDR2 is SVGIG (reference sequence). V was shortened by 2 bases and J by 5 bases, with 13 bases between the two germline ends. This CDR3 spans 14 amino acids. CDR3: CAWSRGPPDNEQFF. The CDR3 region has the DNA TGTGCCTGGAGTCGCGGGCCTCCGGACAATGAGCAGTTCTTC.

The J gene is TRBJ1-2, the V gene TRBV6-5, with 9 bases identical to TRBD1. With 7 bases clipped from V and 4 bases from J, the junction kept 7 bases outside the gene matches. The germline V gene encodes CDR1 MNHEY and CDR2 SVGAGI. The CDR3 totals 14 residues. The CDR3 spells CASTRDRESYGYTF. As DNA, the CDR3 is TGTGCCAGCACCCGGGACAGGGAAAGCTATGGCTACACCTTC.